This TCR beta chain was sequenced for a study of metastatic and nonmetastatic thyroid tumors (dated by TCRdb to 2018 to 2020). Describing the broader study: Repertoires from peripheral blood and from tumor or nodule tissue samples of malignant and benign thyroid patients were compared. Overall study outcomes, separate from this receptor: TCR beta diversity was reported as significantly higher in malignant tumors than in benign nodules, in both blood and tumor samples.

The library was made by PCR. The reads were generated on an Illumina HiSeq 4000. High-throughput sequencing was used to profile the TCR beta-chain CDR3 region of every patient. The paper's data handling went like this. The researchers built a classifier to tell apart papillary thyroid cancer patients with distant metastasis, based on CDR3 differences among clinicopathological groups. The Shannon index was used to measure repertoire diversity, and the Morisita-Horn index was used to measure how similar tumor and blood repertoires were. TCRdb reprocessed the public reads (quality trimming at Q25 with fastp, clone calling with MiXCR) and kept in-frame beta chains. These V and J calls derive from TCRdb rather than the authors' analysis. In all, the sample holds about 39,000 clones, and more than 15% of those were seen once. Clones ranked in the top ten supply about a sixth of the sample. This clone came up many times. Its recognized antigen is unknown. Qualities for individual bases were not recorded, and no much larger clone is one base off.

No treatment had been received by any patient before thyroid surgery. Using T-cell receptor beta sequencing, the researchers looked back retrospectively at clinical samples from patients, gathered between the early 2010s and the late 2010s. The V end gives up 4 bases and the J end 0 bases, leaving 6 bases in the junction not matched to a gene. The CDR3 measures 17 amino acids from cysteine to phenylalanine. The retained sequence is limited to the CDR3, 51 bases, with the frame set at the first base. CDR1 MGHRA and CDR2 YSYEKL were looked up in the germline V gene. This TCR came from a female donor with papillary thyroid cancer or a benign thyroid nodule (not recorded which). Some clones in this sample may be carry-over from other donors' samples. The sample taken for sequencing was blood. Recombination linked TRBV4-1 to TRBJ1-5; the junction holds 10 bases that match TRBD1. The bases read TGCGCCAGCAGCCCCGGGGACAGGGGCGATAGCAATCAGCCCCAGCATTTT. Its protein product is CASSPGDRGDSNQPQHF.